This T cell receptor (beta chain) was recovered during a study of blood T cell repertoires in COVID-19. Study at large: T cells, B-cell-depleted T cells, or PBMCs supplied cDNA or gDNA.

Measured with immunoSEQ multiplex PCR; TCRdb has only the in-frame clones, and not every one. The sample yields 15,000 to 20,000 clones, around 81% seen once. V lost 1 base to trimming and J lost 2 bases; unmatched junction nucleotides: 2. Germline assignment: CDR1 SGHTA and CDR2 FQGNSA. CDR3 length: 15 residues. The sequence derives from a man aged 35 to 55 with active or convalescent COVID-19. The chain employs TRBV7-2 and TRBJ2-1; TRBD1 matches 7 bases. Sequenced sample: peripheral blood. CDR3 nucleotides: TGTGCCAGCAGCTTAGAGCAGGGGGCCTACAATGAGCAGTTCTTC. This gives the protein CASSLEQGAYNEQFF.